This is a list of T cell receptor beta chains from one sample in a study of human T cells and chemical hapten exposure. TCRdb recomputed calls from the 5' RACE reads with MiXCR, one row per CDR3 protein. The sample carries under 85,000 distinct CDR3 sequences, more than 7.5% recorded once. Source of these receptors: a male donor in good health. The CDR3 runs from the conserved cysteine through the conserved F or W. Each record gives: CDR3 length, clone size, J gene, D gene, V gene, CDR3 protein, CDR3 DNA. The D gene is left open where the match is weak. Expanded clones get a size class; other rows say once, few or many, or leave the size out.

len: 14
abundance: .
j_gene: TRBJ2-5
d_gene: .
v_gene: TRBV20-1
CDR3aa: CSARDAGVRETQYF
CDR3nt: TGCAGTGCTAGAGATGCAGGGGTTCGGGAGACCCAGTACTTC

len: 16
abundance: few
j_gene: TRBJ2-1
d_gene: .
v_gene: TRBV5-1
CDR3aa: CASSLGGGSPSDEQFF
CDR3nt: TGCGCCAGCAGCTTGGGAGGGGGATCCCCCAGCGATGAGCAGTTCTTC

len: 14
abundance: .
j_gene: TRBJ1-6
d_gene: .
v_gene: TRBV6-5
CDR3aa: CATGGSSYNSPLHF
CDR3nt: TGTGCTACCGGGGGGAGCTCCTATAATTCACCCCTCCACTTT

len: 12
abundance: few
j_gene: TRBJ2-1
d_gene: .
v_gene: TRBV5-4
CDR3aa: CASSLDGYEQFF
CDR3nt: TGTGCCAGCAGCTTGGATGGGTATGAGCAGTTCTTC

len: 14
abundance: few
j_gene: TRBJ2-3
d_gene: TRBD2
v_gene: TRBV19
CDR3aa: CASSGLAGTDTQYF
CDR3nt: TGTGCCAGTAGCGGACTAGCGGGAACAGATACGCAGTATTTT

len: 14
abundance: .
j_gene: TRBJ2-3
d_gene: TRBD1
v_gene: TRBV29-1
CDR3aa: CSVKMGQGTDTQYF
CDR3nt: TGCAGCGTAAAAATGGGACAGGGAACAGATACGCAGTATTTT

len: 15
abundance: many
j_gene: TRBJ2-7
d_gene: .
v_gene: TRBV18
CDR3aa: CASSPPGLGGYEQYF
CDR3nt: TGTGCCAGCTCACCGCCAGGGTTGGGAGGATACGAGCAGTACTTC

len: 16
abundance: .
j_gene: TRBJ1-5
d_gene: .
v_gene: TRBV11-2
CDR3aa: CASSLEGRARNQPQHF
CDR3nt: TGTGCCAGCAGCTTAGAGGGCAGGGCGCGCAATCAGCCCCAGCATTTT

len: 17
abundance: many
j_gene: TRBJ1-5
d_gene: TRBD1
v_gene: TRBV20-1
CDR3aa: CSARSFRGTGQNQPQHF
CDR3nt: TGCAGTGCTAGATCTTTCCGAGGGACAGGGCAGAATCAGCCCCAGCATTTT

len: 15
abundance: .
j_gene: TRBJ1-1
d_gene: TRBD1
v_gene: TRBV12-3/TRBV12-4
CDR3aa: CASRAMDRRNTEAFF
CDR3nt: TGTGCCAGCAGGGCAATGGACAGGCGGAACACTGAAGCTTTCTTT

len: 15
abundance: few
j_gene: TRBJ1-1
d_gene: TRBD1
v_gene: TRBV5-1
CDR3aa: CASSLAGQKNTEAFF
CDR3nt: TGCGCCAGCAGCTTGGCGGGACAGAAGAACACTGAAGCTTTCTTT

len: 14
abundance: many
j_gene: TRBJ2-4
d_gene: .
v_gene: TRBV12-3/TRBV12-4
CDR3aa: CASSGGLGKNIQYF
CDR3nt: TGTGCCAGCAGCGGGGGGCTAGGCAAAAACATTCAGTACTTC

len: 16
abundance: few
j_gene: TRBJ2-1
d_gene: TRBD1
v_gene: TRBV4-3
CDR3aa: CASSRRSGTGVSEQFF
CDR3nt: TGCGCCAGCAGCCGAAGATCCGGGACAGGGGTGAGTGAGCAGTTCTTC

len: 13
abundance: few
j_gene: TRBJ1-6
d_gene: TRBD1
v_gene: TRBV11-2
CDR3aa: CASSLGQGSTLHF
CDR3nt: TGTGCCAGCAGCTTGGGACAGGGGTCGACCCTCCACTTT

len: 13
abundance: many
j_gene: TRBJ2-7
d_gene: .
v_gene: TRBV12-3/TRBV12-4
CDR3aa: CASSLGFSYEQYF
CDR3nt: TGTGCCAGCAGTTTGGGGTTCTCCTACGAGCAGTACTTC

len: 14
abundance: few
j_gene: TRBJ1-1
d_gene: TRBD1
v_gene: TRBV4-3
CDR3aa: CASSHMTGVTEAFF
CDR3nt: TGCGCCAGCAGCCATATGACAGGGGTCACTGAAGCTTTCTTT

len: 11
abundance: .
j_gene: TRBJ1-5
d_gene: .
v_gene: TRBV6-5
CDR3aa: CAAGSNQPQHF
CDR3nt: TGTGCCGCGGGGAGCAATCAGCCCCAGCATTTT

len: 12
abundance: .
j_gene: TRBJ2-7
d_gene: .
v_gene: TRBV5-4
CDR3aa: CASSSTGSEQYF
CDR3nt: TGTGCCAGCAGCAGTACAGGGAGCGAGCAGTACTTC

len: 17
abundance: many
j_gene: TRBJ2-2
d_gene: TRBD2
v_gene: TRBV3-1
CDR3aa: CASSRDRLAGVSGELFF
CDR3nt: TGTGCCAGCAGCCGAGACAGACTAGCGGGGGTGTCCGGGGAGCTGTTTTTT

len: 18
abundance: many
j_gene: TRBJ2-6
d_gene: .
v_gene: TRBV7-8
CDR3aa: CASSLARRLSSGANVLTF
CDR3nt: TGTGCCAGCAGCTTAGCGCGCAGGTTGTCCTCTGGGGCCAACGTCCTGACTTTC

len: 14
abundance: few
j_gene: TRBJ2-5
d_gene: TRBD1
v_gene: TRBV5-4
CDR3aa: CASSLTGQKETQYF
CDR3nt: TGTGCCAGCAGCTTGACGGGACAGAAAGAGACCCAGTACTTC

len: 14
abundance: few
j_gene: TRBJ2-2
d_gene: TRBD1
v_gene: TRBV12-3/TRBV12-4
CDR3aa: CASSVQGWAGELFF
CDR3nt: TGTGCCAGCAGTGTACAGGGGTGGGCCGGGGAGCTGTTTTTT

len: 15
abundance: many
j_gene: TRBJ1-4
d_gene: .
v_gene: TRBV4-1
CDR3aa: CASSAEGQANEKLFF
CDR3nt: TGCGCCAGCAGCGCTGAGGGCCAGGCTAATGAAAAACTGTTTTTT

len: 14
abundance: .
j_gene: TRBJ2-3
d_gene: .
v_gene: TRBV18
CDR3aa: CASSPGLSTDTQYF
CDR3nt: TGTGCCAGCTCACCCGGGCTGAGCACAGATACGCAGTATTTT

len: 15
abundance: few
j_gene: TRBJ2-1
d_gene: .
v_gene: TRBV11-1
CDR3aa: CASSLQFGAMGAPLF
CDR3nt: TGTGCCAGCAGCTTACAGTTTGGAGCGATGGGGGCCCCCCTCTTC

len: 16
abundance: many
j_gene: TRBJ1-1
d_gene: TRBD1
v_gene: TRBV20-1
CDR3aa: CSARGDRGTVNTEAFF
CDR3nt: TGCAGTGCTAGGGGCGACAGGGGGACGGTGAACACTGAAGCTTTCTTT

len: 20
abundance: many
j_gene: TRBJ2-1
d_gene: TRBD2
v_gene: TRBV3-1
CDR3aa: CASSQDRLAGAQSSYNEQFF
CDR3nt: TGTGCCAGCAGCCAAGATAGACTAGCGGGGGCCCAGAGCTCCTACAATGAGCAGTTCTTC

len: 16
abundance: .
j_gene: TRBJ1-5
d_gene: .
v_gene: TRBV6-6
CDR3aa: CASSRAGDPGHQPQHF
CDR3nt: TGTGCCAGCAGCCGGGCGGGGGACCCCGGGCATCAGCCCCAGCATTTT

len: 17
abundance: few
j_gene: TRBJ1-1
d_gene: TRBD1
v_gene: TRBV7-2
CDR3aa: CASSLGRGQQVNTEAFF
CDR3nt: TGTGCCAGCAGCTTAGGTCGGGGACAGCAAGTTAACACTGAAGCTTTCTTT

len: 12
abundance: many
j_gene: TRBJ2-7
d_gene: .
v_gene: TRBV28
CDR3aa: CASSPSPHEQYF
CDR3nt: TGTGCCAGCAGTCCCTCCCCCCACGAGCAGTACTTC

len: 16
abundance: many
j_gene: TRBJ2-4
d_gene: TRBD2
v_gene: TRBV9
CDR3aa: CASSVGGGLAKNIQYF
CDR3nt: TGTGCCAGCAGCGTAGGCGGGGGGCTAGCCAAAAACATTCAGTACTTC